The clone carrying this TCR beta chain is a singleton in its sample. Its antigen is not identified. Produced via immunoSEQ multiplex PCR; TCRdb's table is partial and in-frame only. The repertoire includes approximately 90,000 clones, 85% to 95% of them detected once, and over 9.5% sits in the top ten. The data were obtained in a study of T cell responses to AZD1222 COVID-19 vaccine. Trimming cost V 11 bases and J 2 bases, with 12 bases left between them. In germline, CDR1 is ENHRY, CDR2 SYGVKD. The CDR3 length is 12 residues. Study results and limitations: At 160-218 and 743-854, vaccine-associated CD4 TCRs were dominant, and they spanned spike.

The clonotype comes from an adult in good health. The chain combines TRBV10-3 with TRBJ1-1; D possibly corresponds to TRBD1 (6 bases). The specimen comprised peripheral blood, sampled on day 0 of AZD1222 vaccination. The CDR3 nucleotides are TGTGCCTCCCGGACAGCTAACACTGAAGCTTTCTTT. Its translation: CASRTANTEAFF.